The clone carrying this T cell receptor (beta chain) appeared many times. The target antigen is unknown. V dropped 3 bases and J dropped 5; count of bases not matched to a gene: 7. The CDR3 runs 15 residues. Germline values: CDR1 SGHRS, CDR2 YFSETQ. The source of the sample is a study of T cell repertoires in cytomegalovirus infection. Whole-study context: Used in the study were CMV epitopes, some recently identified and HLA-C-restricted, others well-studied and HLA-B-restricted. The public TCR beta signatures pointed to both CMV infection and matching HLA type.

TCRdb re-called the reads with MiXCR, one entry per CDR3 protein. The sample lists some 310,000 distinct CDR3 sequences, roughly 25% occurring once. Study-level points and caveats: The cumulative frequency of public TCR beta families identified carriers of CMV plus the relevant HLA.

The chain is built from TRBV5-1 and TRBJ1-1, with 10 bases lining up with TRBD1. The origin of this receptor is a human donor in good health (CMV status not recorded). Some clones in this sample may be carry-over from other donors' samples. The starting material was cultured PBMCs, obtained from culture after CMV antigen stimulation. The CDR3 nucleotides read TGCGCCAGCAGCTCGAGACAGGGGGCGAGGACTGAAGCTTTCTTT. Protein product: CASSSRQGARTEAFF. Based on the CDR3 plus reference TRBV5-1 and TRBJ1-1, the full variable domain is KAGVTQTPRYLIKTRGQQVTLSCSPISGHRSVSWYQQTPGQGLQFLFEYFSETQRNKGNFPGRFSGRQFSNSRSEMNVSTLELGDSALYLCASSSRQGARTEAFFGQGTRLTVV.